These T cell receptor beta chains were read from a single sample in a study of blood T cell repertoires in COVID-19. Sequencing used immunoSEQ multiplex PCR; TCRdb keeps in-frame clones, though not all of them. The sample holds around 470,000 clones, 90% seen once. The sample taken for sequencing was PBMCs or T cells enriched from blood (not recorded which). Every receptor here comes from a young man who had recovered from COVID-19. The CDR3 runs from the conserved cysteine through the conserved F or W. A D gene is named only where the DNA matches it firmly. The listing skips clone size in some rows; elsewhere it reads once, few, many or a size class.

CASSPGQGASKNIQYF	TGTGCCAGCTCACCGGGACAGGGGGCCAGCAAAAACATTCAGTACTTC	-	TRBV18	TRBJ2-4	TRBD1
CASSFPRTGRDYNSPLHF	TGTGCCAGCAGTTTCCCCCGGACAGGCAGAGACTATAATTCACCCCTCCACTTT	-	TRBV28	TRBJ1-6	TRBD1
CASSLTGGYGYTF	TGTGCCAGCAGCTTAACAGGGGGGTATGGCTACACCTTC	-	TRBV7-9	TRBJ1-2	TRBD1
CASSLETSSYEQYF	TGCGCCAGCAGCTTAGAGACTAGCTCCTACGAGCAGTACTTC	-	TRBV5-1	TRBJ2-7	-
CASSRGGSYNSPLHF	TGTGCCAGTAGTCGGGGGGGGTCCTATAATTCACCCCTCCACTTT	-	TRBV19	TRBJ1-6	-
CASSLGWRVTEAFF	TGTGCCAGCAGCTTAGGTTGGAGAGTCACTGAAGCTTTCTTT	-	TRBV5-8	TRBJ1-1	-
CASSEARTSGGGTQYF	TGTGCCAGCAGTGAAGCGCGAACTAGCGGGGGGGGTACGCAGTATTTT	-	TRBV2	TRBJ2-3	TRBD2
CASSTGTDTEAFF	TGTGCCAGCTCAACCGGGACAGACACTGAAGCTTTCTTT	-	TRBV18	TRBJ1-1	TRBD1
CASSSSPGNTIYF	TGCGCCAGCAGCTCTTCCCCTGGAAACACCATATATTTT	once	TRBV5-1	TRBJ1-3	-
CASSQGSANYGYTF	TGTGCCAGCAGCCAAGGCAGTGCTAACTATGGCTACACCTTC	once	TRBV3-1/TRBV3-2	TRBJ1-2	-
CASQRRDRGDYEQYF	TGTGCCAGCCAAAGGCGGGACAGGGGCGACTACGAGCAGTACTTC	-	TRBV13	TRBJ2-7	TRBD1
CASSLHPSSYNSPLHF	TGTGCCAGCAGTTTACACCCGAGCTCCTATAATTCACCCCTCCACTTT	-	TRBV28	TRBJ1-6	-
CAIRDAGFGNTIYF	TGTGCCATCAGGGACGCAGGGTTTGGAAACACCATATATTTT	-	TRBV10-3	TRBJ1-3	-
CASSIGGGAFLNYGYTF	TGTGCCAGTAGTATAGGCGGCGGAGCGTTCTTGAACTATGGCTACACCTTC	-	TRBV19	TRBJ1-2	-
CASSPDRGRTGANVLTF	TGTGCCAGTAGTCCCGACAGGGGCAGAACTGGGGCCAACGTCCTGACTTTC	-	TRBV19	TRBJ2-6	TRBD1
CASNQRGDPNTDTQYF	TGTGCCAGCAACCAACGGGGGGACCCAAACACAGATACGCAGTATTTT	-	TRBV9	TRBJ2-3	TRBD2
CASSDLAGTYQPQHF	TGTGCCAGCAGTGACTTAGCCGGGACATATCAGCCCCAGCATTTT	-	TRBV6-2/TRBV6-3	TRBJ1-5	-